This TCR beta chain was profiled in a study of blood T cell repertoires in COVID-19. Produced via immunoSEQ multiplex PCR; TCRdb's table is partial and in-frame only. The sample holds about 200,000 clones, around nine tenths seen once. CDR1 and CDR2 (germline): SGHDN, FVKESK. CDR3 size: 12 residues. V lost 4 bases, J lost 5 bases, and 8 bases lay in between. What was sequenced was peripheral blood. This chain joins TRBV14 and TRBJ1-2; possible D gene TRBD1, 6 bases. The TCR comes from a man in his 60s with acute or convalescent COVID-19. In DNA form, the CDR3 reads TGTGCCAGCAGCCGACAGGAGTATGGCTACACCTTC. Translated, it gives CASSRQEYGYTF. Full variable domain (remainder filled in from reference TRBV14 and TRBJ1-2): EAGVTQFPSHSVIEKGQTVTLRCDPISGHDNLYWYRRVMGKEIKFLLHFVKESKQDESGMPNNRFLAERTGGTYSTLKVQPAELEDSGVYFCASSRQEYGYTFGSGTRLTVV.